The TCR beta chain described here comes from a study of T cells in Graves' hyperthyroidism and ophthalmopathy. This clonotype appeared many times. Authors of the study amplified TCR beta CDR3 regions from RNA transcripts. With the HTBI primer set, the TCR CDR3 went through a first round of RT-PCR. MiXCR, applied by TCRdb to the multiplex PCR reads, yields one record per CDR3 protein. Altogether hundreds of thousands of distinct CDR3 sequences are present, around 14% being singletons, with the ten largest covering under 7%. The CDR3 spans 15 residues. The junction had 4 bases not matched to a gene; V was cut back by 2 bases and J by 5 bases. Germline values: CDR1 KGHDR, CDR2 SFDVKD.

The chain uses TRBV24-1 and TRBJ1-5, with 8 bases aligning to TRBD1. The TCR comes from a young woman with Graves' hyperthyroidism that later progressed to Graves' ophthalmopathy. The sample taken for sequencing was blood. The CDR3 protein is CATSDSRGQDQPQHF. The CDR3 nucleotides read TGTGCCACCAGTGATTCGCGGGGACAGGATCAGCCCCAGCATTTT.